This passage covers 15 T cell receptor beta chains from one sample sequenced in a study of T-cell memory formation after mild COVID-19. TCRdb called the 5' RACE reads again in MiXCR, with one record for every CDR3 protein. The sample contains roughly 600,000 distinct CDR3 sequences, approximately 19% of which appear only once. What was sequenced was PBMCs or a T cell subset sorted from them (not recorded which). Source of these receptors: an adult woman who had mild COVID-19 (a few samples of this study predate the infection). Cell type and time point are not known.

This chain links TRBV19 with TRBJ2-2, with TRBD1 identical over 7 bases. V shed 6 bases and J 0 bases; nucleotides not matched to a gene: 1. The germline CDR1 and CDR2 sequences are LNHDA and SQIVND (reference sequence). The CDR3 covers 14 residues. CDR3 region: CASRGGPNTGELFF. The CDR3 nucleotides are TGTGCCAGTAGAGGGGGCCCGAACACCGGGGAGCTGTTTTTT.

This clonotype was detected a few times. CDR3 nucleotides: TGCAGCGTTGAAGCGACCAGGGCAACGAAAGAGACCCAGTACTTC. Its translation is CSVEATRATKETQYF. The chain carries TRBV29-1 and TRBJ2-5; maybe TRBD1 (5 bases). The ends were cut back, 1 base at V and 3 bases at J, with 15 bases in the middle. CDR1 and CDR2 from the germline V gene are SQVTM and ANQGSEA. The CDR3 runs 15 residues.

The CDR3 loop is CAWSTGISNQPQHF. In DNA form, the CDR3 reads TGTGCCTGGAGTACGGGCATTAGCAATCAGCCCCAGCATTTT. The chain is built from TRBV30 and TRBJ1-5; the D is unclear. Germline loops: CDR1 GTSNPN, CDR2 SVGIG (reference sequence). V gave up 2 bases and J gave up 0 bases, with 8 bases separating them. The CDR3 sequence is 14 residues long.

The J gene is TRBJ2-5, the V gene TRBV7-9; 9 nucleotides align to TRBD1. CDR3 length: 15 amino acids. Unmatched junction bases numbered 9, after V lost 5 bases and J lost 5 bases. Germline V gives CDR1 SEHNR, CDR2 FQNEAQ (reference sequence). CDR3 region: CASSHGTGSHETQYF. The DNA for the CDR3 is TGTGCCAGCAGCCACGGGACAGGGAGTCACGAGACCCAGTACTTC. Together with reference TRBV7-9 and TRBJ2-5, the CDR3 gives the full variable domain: DTGVSQNPRHKITKRGQNVTFRCDPISEHNRLYWYRQTLGQGPEFLTYFQNEAQLEKSRLLSDRFSAERPKGSFSTLEIQRTEQGDSAMYLCASSHGTGSHETQYFGPGTRLLVL.

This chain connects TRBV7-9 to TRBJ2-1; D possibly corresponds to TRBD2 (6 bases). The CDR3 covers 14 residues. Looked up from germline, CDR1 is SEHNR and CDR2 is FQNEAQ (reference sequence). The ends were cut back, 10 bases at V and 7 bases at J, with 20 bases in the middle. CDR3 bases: TGTGCCACCCAAAACGGGGGTTTGAGAAATGAGCAGTTCTTC. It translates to CATQNGGLRNEQFF.

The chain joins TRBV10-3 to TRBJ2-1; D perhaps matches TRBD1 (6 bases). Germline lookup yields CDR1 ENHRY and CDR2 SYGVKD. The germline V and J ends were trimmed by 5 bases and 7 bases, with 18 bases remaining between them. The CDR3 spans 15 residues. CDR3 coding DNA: TGTGCCATCAGTAACCGGGACACCCTTAGTAATGAGCAGTTCTTC. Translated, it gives CAISNRDTLSNEQFF.

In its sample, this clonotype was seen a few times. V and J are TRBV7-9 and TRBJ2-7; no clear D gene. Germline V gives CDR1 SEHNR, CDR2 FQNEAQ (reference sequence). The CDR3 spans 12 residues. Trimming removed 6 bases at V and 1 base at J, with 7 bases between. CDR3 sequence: CASRDGSYEQYF. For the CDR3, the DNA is TGTGCCAGCAGGGACGGATCCTACGAGCAGTACTTC.

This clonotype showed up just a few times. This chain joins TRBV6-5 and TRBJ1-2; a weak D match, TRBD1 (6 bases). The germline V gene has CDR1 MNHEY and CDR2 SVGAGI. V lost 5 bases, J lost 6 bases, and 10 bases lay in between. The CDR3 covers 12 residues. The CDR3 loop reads CASSNREDGYTF. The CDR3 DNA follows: TGTGCCAGCAGTAACAGGGAGGATGGCTACACCTTC.

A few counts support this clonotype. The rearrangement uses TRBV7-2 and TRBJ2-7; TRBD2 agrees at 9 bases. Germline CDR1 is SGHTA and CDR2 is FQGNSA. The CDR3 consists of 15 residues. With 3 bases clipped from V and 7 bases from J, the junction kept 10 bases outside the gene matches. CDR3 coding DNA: TGTGCCAGCAGCTTGAGCGGGAGGCCCCTGGGGGAGCAGTACTTC. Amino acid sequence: CASSLSGRPLGEQYF.

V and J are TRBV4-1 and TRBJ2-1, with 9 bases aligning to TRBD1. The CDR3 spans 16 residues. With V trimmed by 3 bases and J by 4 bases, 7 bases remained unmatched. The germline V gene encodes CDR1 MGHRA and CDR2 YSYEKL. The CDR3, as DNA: TGCGCCAGCAGCCAGGGGGGACAGGGCGTTTACAATGAGCAGTTCTTC. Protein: CASSQGGQGVYNEQFF.

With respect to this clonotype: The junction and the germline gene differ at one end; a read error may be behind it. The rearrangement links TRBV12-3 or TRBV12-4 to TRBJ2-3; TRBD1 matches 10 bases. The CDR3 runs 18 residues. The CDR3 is CTSSLQPGTGVLTDTQYF. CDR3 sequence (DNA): TGTACCAGCAGTTTACAACCCGGGACAGGGGTTTTGACAGATACGCAGTATTTT.

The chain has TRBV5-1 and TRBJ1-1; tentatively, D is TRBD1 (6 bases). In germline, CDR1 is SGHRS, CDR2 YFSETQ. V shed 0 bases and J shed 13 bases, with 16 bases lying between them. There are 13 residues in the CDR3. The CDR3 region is CASSLVEQGRCFF. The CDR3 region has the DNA TGCGCCAGCAGCTTGGTGGAGCAGGGGAGGTGTTTCTTT.

The CDR3 bases are TGTGCCAGCAGCCCGGGACTAGCGGGAGGCATTACCTACGAGCAGTACTTC. Protein: CASSPGLAGGITYEQYF. The gene calls are TRBV7-6 and TRBJ2-7, with 15 nucleotides matching TRBD2. The CDR3 runs 17 residues. V shed 5 bases, J shed 2 bases, and the junction held 7 bases outside the gene matches. CDR1 is SGHVS and CDR2 is FNYEAQ in the germline V gene.

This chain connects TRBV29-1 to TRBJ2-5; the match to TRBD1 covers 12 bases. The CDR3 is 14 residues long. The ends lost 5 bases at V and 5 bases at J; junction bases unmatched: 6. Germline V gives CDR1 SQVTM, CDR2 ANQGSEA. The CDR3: CSVRGQGAWETQYF. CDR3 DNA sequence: TGCAGCGTTCGGGGACAGGGGGCTTGGGAGACCCAGTACTTC.

The CDR3 DNA reads TGTGCCAGCAGCTTGTTAGGAGGGGTGGCAGATACGCAGTATTTT. This translates into CASSLLGGVADTQYF. The chain employs TRBV5-6 and TRBJ2-3, with D possibly matching TRBD2 (6 bases). The ends were cut back, 1 base at V and 4 bases at J, with 13 bases in the middle. In germline, CDR1 is SGHDT, CDR2 YYEEEE. This CDR3 has 15 amino acids.